The 13 T cell receptor beta chains below were found in one sample sequenced in a study of a mutant IDH1 vaccine in newly diagnosed glioma. The repertoire was sequenced with immunoSEQ multiplex PCR; TCRdb's copy has only in-frame clones and lacks some. This sample carries roughly 40,000 clones, roughly 92% of them seen once, and the ten largest clones take about 2.4%. Time point meaning: week 5, during vaccination. All doses held 300 ug of mutant IDH1 20-mer peptide, with topical imiquimod. The antigens these receptors bind are not known. The source material was PBMCs, sampled from a glioma patient whose treatment included an IDH1 peptide vaccine. The receptor set was obtained from a man in his fifties or sixties with glioma.

The rearrangement uses TRBV30 and TRBJ1-1, with 8 bases that match TRBD1. The CDR3 length is 13 residues. The junction had 1 base not matched to a gene; V was cut back by 1 base and J by 3 bases. CDR1 GTSNPN and CDR2 SVGIG come from the germline V gene (reference sequence). CDR3 in amino acids: CAWSAGGHTEAFF. The CDR3 DNA sequence: TGTGCCTGGAGTGCAGGGGGCCACACTGAAGCTTTCTTT.

This rearrangement joins TRBV7-8 to TRBJ2-1; 8 bases are a match to TRBD1. This CDR3 has 16 amino acids. CDR1 is SGHVS and CDR2 is FQNEAQ in the germline V gene. V was pared by 5 bases and J by 4 bases, with 10 bases of the junction left unmatched. The CDR3 region is CASSIGGDRRYNEQFF. The CDR3 DNA follows: TGTGCCAGCAGCATAGGCGGGGACAGGCGATACAATGAGCAGTTCTTC.

In DNA form, the CDR3 reads TGTGCCAGCAGCTGCTACACAGTGCCACAAAGTCGGGCCAACGTCCTGACTTTC. Protein: CASSCYTVPQSRANVLTF. V gene TRBV7-7 combines with J gene TRBJ2-6; D not resolved. Looked up from germline, CDR1 is SSHAT and CDR2 is FNYEAQ (reference sequence). Trimming cost V 4 bases and J 5 bases, with 21 bases left between them. The CDR3 totals 18 residues.

The chain couples TRBV5-1 to TRBJ2-1; 10 bases fit TRBD2. Germline loops: CDR1 SGHRS, CDR2 YFSETQ. CDR3 length: 15 amino acids. V trimming: 5 bases; J trimming: 2 bases; junction bases outside the gene matches: 4. The CDR3 region is CASRGGLAAYNEQFF. The CDR3 DNA reads as TGCGCCAGCAGGGGAGGACTAGCGGCCTACAATGAGCAGTTCTTC.

The chain links TRBV19 to TRBJ1-6; D may be TRBD1 (6 bases). Germline CDR1 and CDR2: LNHDA and SQIVND (reference sequence). V dropped 2 bases and J dropped 9 bases, with 11 bases sitting between them. This CDR3 region has 14 residues. The CDR3 loop reads CASSIQGPRSPLHF. CDR3 coding DNA: TGTGCCAGTAGTATACAGGGGCCGCGTTCACCCCTCCACTTT.

The chain links TRBV27 to TRBJ2-3, with unresolved D. The CDR3 loop spans 12 amino acids. Per germline, CDR1 MNHEY and CDR2 SMNVEV (reference sequence). The V end was cut by 2 bases, the J end by 6 bases, with 6 bases between. The CDR3 DNA sequence: TGTGCCAGCAGTTTAGTTGGGGATACGCAGTATTTT. Translated: CASSLVGDTQYF.

This chain links TRBV7-2 with TRBJ1-5; no reliable D call. In germline, CDR1 is SGHTA, CDR2 FQGNSA. Trimming took 6 bases from V and 4 from J, leaving 10 bases between them. The CDR3 length is 13 residues. Written as DNA, the CDR3 is TGTGCCAGCAGTCTGGGAACAAATCAGCCCCAGCATTTT. Translation: CASSLGTNQPQHF.

CDR3: CASSLALGTGAETQYF. Written as DNA, the CDR3 is TGCGCCAGCAGCTTGGCCCTCGGGACAGGGGCGGAGACCCAGTACTTC. The V gene is TRBV5-1, the J gene TRBJ2-5; 10 bases align to TRBD1. V dropped 0 bases and J dropped 5; count of bases not matched to a gene: 7. CDR1 is SGHRS and CDR2 is YFSETQ in the germline V gene. The CDR3 consists of 16 residues. Supplemented by reference TRBV5-1 and TRBJ2-5, the full variable domain reads KAGVTQTPRYLIKTRGQQVTLSCSPISGHRSVSWYQQTPGQGLQFLFEYFSETQRNKGNFPGRFSGRQFSNSRSEMNVSTLELGDSALYLCASSLALGTGAETQYFGPGTRLLVL.

The chain carries TRBV18 and TRBJ1-1; D uncertain. The germline V gene encodes CDR1 KGHSH and CDR2 LQKENI. Trimming removed 0 bases at V and 5 bases at J, with 13 bases between. The CDR3 covers 15 residues. The CDR3 protein is CASSPPSGPGTEAFF. CDR3 DNA: TGTGCCAGCTCACCACCGTCCGGGCCGGGAACTGAAGCTTTCTTT.

This rearrangement joins TRBV29-1 to TRBJ2-7; TRBD1 matches at 8 bases. Losses at the gene ends were 1 base for V and 0 bases for J; bases not matched to a gene: 8. CDR3 length equals 16 residues. The germline CDR1 and CDR2 sequences are SQVTM and ANQGSEA. The CDR3 is CSVEGTGSGTSYEQYF. In nucleotides, the CDR3 is TGCAGCGTTGAAGGGACAGGGTCGGGAACCTCCTACGAGCAGTACTTC.

This clone was recorded once. CDR3 in amino acids: CASSSNVGTGNTIYF. Written as DNA, the CDR3 is TGTGCCAGCAGCTCCAACGTTGGAACTGGAAACACCATATATTTT. The V and J genes are TRBV7-6 and TRBJ1-3; D call uncertain. V dropped 4 bases and J dropped 2 bases, with 12 bases sitting between them. Looked up from germline, CDR1 is SGHVS and CDR2 is FNYEAQ. This CDR3 region has 15 residues.

V is TRBV28 and J is TRBJ1-1; the D is unclear. Trimming took 5 bases from V and 5 from J, leaving 12 bases between them. CDR1 and CDR2 (germline): MDHEN, SYDVKM. This CDR3 region has 13 residues. The CDR3 sequence: CASSRDRGTEAFF. In nucleotides, the CDR3 is TGTGCCAGCAGTAGAGACCGAGGGACTGAAGCTTTCTTT.

The chain joins TRBV7-3 to TRBJ2-1, with D maybe TRBD1 (5 bases). Germline CDR1 and CDR2: SGHTA and FQGTGA. The CDR3 length is 17 residues. V lost 3 bases, J lost 2 bases, and 17 bases lay in between. The CDR3 DNA is TGTGCCAGCAGCTTGTCAGGGTCCTCGATCGCCTACAATGAGCAGTTCTTC. Translation gives CASSLSGSSIAYNEQFF.